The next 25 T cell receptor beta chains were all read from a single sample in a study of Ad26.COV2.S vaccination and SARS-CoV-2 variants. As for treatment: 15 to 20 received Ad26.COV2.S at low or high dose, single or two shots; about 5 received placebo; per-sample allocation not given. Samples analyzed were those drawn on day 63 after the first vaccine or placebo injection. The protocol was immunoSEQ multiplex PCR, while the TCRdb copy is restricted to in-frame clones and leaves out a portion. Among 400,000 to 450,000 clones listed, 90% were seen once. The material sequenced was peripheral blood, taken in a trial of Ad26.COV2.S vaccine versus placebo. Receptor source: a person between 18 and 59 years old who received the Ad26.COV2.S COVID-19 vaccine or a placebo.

The CDR3 loop reads CASSRDRGKLFF. DNA for the CDR3: TGTGCCAGCAGTCGGGACAGGGGAAAACTGTTTTTT. The chain couples TRBV12-3 or TRBV12-4 to TRBJ1-4, with 10 bases matching TRBD1. CDR3 length: 12 residues. The V segment lost 5 bases and the J segment 10 bases; nucleotides outside the gene matches: 1.

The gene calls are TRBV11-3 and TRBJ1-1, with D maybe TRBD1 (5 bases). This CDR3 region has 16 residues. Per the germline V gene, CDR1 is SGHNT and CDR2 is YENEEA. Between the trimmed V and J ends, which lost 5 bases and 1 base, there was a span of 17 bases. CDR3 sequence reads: CASSPGGGKGNTEAFF. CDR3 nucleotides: TGTGCCAGCAGCCCCGGGGGTGGTAAAGGGAACACTGAAGCTTTCTTT. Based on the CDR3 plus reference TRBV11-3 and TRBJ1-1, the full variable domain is EAGVVQSPRYKIIEKKQPVAFWCNPISGHNTLYWYLQNLGQGPELLIRYENEEAVDDSQLPKDRFSAERLKGVDSTLKIQPAELGDSAVYLCASSPGGGKGNTEAFFGQGTRLTVV.

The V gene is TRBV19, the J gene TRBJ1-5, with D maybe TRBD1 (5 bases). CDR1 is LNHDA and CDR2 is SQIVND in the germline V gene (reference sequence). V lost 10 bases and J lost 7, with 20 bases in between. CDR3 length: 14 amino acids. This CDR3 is CAIATDSYGQPQHF. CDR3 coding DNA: TGTGCCATAGCGACAGATTCTTACGGACAGCCCCAGCATTTT.

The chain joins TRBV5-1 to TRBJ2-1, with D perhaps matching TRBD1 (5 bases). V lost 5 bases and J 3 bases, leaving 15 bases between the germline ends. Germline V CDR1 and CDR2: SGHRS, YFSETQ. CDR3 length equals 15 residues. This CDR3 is CASRTDRGYYNEQFF. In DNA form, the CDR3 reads TGCGCCAGCAGAACTGATAGGGGCTACTACAATGAGCAGTTCTTC.

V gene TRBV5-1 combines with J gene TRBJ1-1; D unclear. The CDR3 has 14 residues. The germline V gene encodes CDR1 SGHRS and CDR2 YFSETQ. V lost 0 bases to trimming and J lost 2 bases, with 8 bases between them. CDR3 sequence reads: CASSLGRDNTEAFF. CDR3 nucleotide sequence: TGCGCCAGCAGCTTGGGCAGAGACAACACTGAAGCTTTCTTT.

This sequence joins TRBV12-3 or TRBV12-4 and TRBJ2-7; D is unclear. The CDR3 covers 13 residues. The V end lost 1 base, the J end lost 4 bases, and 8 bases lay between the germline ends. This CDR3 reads CASSLVYQYEQYF. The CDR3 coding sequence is TGTGCCAGCAGTTTAGTTTACCAGTACGAGCAGTACTTC.

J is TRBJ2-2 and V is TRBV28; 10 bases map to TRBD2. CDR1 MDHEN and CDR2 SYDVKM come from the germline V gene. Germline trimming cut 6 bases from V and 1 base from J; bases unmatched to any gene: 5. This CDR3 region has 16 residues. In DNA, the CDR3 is TGTGCCAGCAGAATAAGCGGGAGGGGGAACACCGGGGAGCTGTTTTTT. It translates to CASRISGRGNTGELFF.

The CDR3: CASSVAPRQDSTDTQYF. In nucleotides, the CDR3 is TGTGCCAGCAGCGTAGCTCCCCGGCAAGATAGCACAGATACGCAGTATTTT. This chain connects TRBV9 to TRBJ2-3; D is ambiguous. This CDR3 has 17 amino acids. V was clipped by 0 bases and J by 0 bases, with 14 bases between them. Germline V lookup: CDR1 SGDLS, CDR2 YYNGEE.

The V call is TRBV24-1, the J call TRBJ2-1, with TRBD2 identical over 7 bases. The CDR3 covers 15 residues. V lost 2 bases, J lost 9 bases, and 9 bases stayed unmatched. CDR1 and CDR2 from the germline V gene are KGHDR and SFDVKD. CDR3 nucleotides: TGTGCCACCAGTGATTCCGGACTAGTTGGAATTGAGCAGTTCTTC. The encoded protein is CATSDSGLVGIEQFF.

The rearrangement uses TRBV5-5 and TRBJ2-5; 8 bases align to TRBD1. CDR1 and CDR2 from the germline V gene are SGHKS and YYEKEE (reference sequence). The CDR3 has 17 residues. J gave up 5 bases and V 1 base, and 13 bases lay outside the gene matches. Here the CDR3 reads CASSLRAWARGQETQYF. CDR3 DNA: TGTGCCAGCAGCTTGAGGGCTTGGGCCAGGGGGCAGGAGACCCAGTACTTC.

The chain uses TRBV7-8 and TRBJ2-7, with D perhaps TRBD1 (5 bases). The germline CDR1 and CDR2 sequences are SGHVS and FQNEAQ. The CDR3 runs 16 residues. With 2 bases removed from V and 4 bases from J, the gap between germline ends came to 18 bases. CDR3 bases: TGTGCCAGCAGCTTAAGAGACAGAGATGGTGGGTACGAGCAGTACTTC. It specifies CASSLRDRDGGYEQYF.

The CDR3 nucleotides read TGTGCCAGCAGCTTTGGGACTAGCTCCTACGAGCAGTACTTC. It codes for CASSFGTSSYEQYF. V and J are TRBV5-6 and TRBJ2-7; 8 nucleotides match TRBD2. Trimming at V came to 2 bases and at J to 0 bases, leaving 1 base not matched to a gene. Germline V gene lookup returns CDR1 SGHDT and CDR2 YYEEEE. The CDR3 is 14 residues long.

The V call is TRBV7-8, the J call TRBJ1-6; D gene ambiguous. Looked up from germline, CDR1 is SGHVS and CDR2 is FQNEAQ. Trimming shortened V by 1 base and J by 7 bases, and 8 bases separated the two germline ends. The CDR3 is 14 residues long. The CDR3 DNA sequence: TGTGCCAGCAGCTTAGGGCCGGAGAATTCACCCCTCCACTTT. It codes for CASSLGPENSPLHF. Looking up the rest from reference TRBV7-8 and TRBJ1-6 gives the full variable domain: GAGVSQSPRYKVAKRGQDVALRCDPISGHVSLFWYQQALGQGPEFLTYFQNEAQLDKSGLPSDRFFAERPEGSVSTLKIQRTQQEDSAVYLCASSLGPENSPLHFGNGTRLTVT.

DNA of the CDR3: TGCAGCGTTGACCTAGCGGGGATCTACAATGAGCAGTTCTTC. It yields the protein CSVDLAGIYNEQFF. The chain couples TRBV29-1 to TRBJ2-1, with TRBD2 matching over 9 bases. This CDR3 is 14 amino acids long. Germline V CDR1 and CDR2: SQVTM, ANQGSEA. Losses at the gene ends were 3 bases for V and 3 bases for J; bases not matched to a gene: 3.

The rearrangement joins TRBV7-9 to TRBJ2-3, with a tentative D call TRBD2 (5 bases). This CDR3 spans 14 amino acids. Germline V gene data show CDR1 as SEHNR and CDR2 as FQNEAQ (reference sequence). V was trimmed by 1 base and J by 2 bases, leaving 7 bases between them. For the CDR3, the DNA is TGTGCCAGCAGCTTAGTCGGACTCACAGATACGCAGTATTTT. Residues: CASSLVGLTDTQYF.

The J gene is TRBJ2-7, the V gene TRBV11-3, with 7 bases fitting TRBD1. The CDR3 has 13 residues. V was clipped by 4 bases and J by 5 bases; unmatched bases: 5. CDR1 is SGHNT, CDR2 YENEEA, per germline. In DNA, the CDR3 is TGTGCCAGCAGCTCCGACAGGGCCCACGAGCAGTACTTC. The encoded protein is CASSSDRAHEQYF.

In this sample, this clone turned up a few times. The CDR3 sequence: CASSLVLGFWTSGSGDEQFF. As DNA, the CDR3 is TGTGCCAGCAGCTTGGTCTTGGGGTTTTGGACTAGCGGGAGTGGTGATGAGCAGTTCTTC. The J gene is TRBJ2-1, the V gene TRBV5-8, with 13 bases identical to TRBD2. The length of the CDR3 is 20 residues. Germline values: CDR1 SGHTS, CDR2 YDEGEE. V lost 0 bases, J lost 8 bases, and 17 bases stayed unmatched. The entire variable domain, with the rest obtained from reference TRBV5-8 and TRBJ2-1, is as follows: EAGVTQSPTHLIKTRGQQATLRCSPISGHTSVYWYQQALGLGLQFLLWYDEGEERNRGNFPPRFSGRQFPNYSSELNVNALELEDSALYLCASSLVLGFWTSGSGDEQFFGPGTRLTVL.

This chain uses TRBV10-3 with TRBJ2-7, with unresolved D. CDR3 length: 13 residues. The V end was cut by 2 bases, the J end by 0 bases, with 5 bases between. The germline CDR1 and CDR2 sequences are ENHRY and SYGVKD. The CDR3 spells CAISERDSYEQYF. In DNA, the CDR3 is TGTGCCATCAGTGAGCGTGACTCCTACGAGCAGTACTTC.

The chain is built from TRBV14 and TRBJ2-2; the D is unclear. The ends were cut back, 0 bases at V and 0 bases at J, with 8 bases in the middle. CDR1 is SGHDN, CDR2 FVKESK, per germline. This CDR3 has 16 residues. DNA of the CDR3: TGTGCCAGCAGCCAAGACCACCAGCCGAACACCGGGGAGCTGTTTTTT. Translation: CASSQDHQPNTGELFF.

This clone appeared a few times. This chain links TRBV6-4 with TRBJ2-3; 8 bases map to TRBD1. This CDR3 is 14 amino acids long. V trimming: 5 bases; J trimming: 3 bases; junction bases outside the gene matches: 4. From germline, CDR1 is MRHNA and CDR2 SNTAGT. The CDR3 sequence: CASSRTGSTDTQYF. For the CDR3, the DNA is TGTGCCAGCAGTAGGACAGGGTCTACAGATACGCAGTATTTT.

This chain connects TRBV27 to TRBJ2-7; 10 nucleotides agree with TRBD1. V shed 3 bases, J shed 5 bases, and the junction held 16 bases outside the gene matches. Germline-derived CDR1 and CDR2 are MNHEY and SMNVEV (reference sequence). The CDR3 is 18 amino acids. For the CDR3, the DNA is TGTGCCAGCAGTTTTAGACAGGGGGCCTTGGCGCAAACCGACGAGCAGTACTTC. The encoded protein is CASSFRQGALAQTDEQYF.

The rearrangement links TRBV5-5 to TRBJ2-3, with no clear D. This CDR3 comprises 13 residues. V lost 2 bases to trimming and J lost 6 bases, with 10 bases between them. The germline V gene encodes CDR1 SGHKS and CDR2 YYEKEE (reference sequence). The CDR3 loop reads CASSLGPVDTQYF. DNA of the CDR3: TGTGCCAGCAGCTTAGGACCCGTGGATACGCAGTATTTT.

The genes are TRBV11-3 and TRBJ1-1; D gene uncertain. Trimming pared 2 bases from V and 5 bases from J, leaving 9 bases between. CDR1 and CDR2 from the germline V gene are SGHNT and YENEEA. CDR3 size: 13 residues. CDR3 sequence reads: CASSLNPGTEAFF. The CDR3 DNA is TGTGCCAGCAGCTTAAACCCGGGGACTGAAGCTTTCTTT.

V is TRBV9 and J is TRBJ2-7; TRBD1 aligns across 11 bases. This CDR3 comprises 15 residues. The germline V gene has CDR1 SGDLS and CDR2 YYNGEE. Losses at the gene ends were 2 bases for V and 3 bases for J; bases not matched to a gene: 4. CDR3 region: CASSVGDRGFYEQYF. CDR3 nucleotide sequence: TGTGCCAGCAGCGTGGGGGACAGGGGGTTCTACGAGCAGTACTTC.

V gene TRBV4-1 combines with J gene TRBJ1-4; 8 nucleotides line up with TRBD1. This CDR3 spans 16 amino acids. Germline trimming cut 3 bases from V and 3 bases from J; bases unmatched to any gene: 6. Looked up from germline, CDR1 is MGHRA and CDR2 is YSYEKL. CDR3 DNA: TGCGCCAGCAGCCACCACCCGGGACAGGCTAATGAAAAACTGTTTTTT. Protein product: CASSHHPGQANEKLFF.